The present TCR beta chain was sequenced within a study of T cells expressing NK-cell markers. Overall study context: Sequencing of TCR beta repertoires drew on sorted CD3+CD56+NKG2C+, CD3+CD56+NKG2C- and CD3+CD56-NKG2C+ T cells. Study-level findings and limits: Expanded NKG2C+ T cell clones were not confirmed as HCMV-specific.

UMIs were included in TCR beta cDNA generated by 5'RACE template switching. With the 5' RACE reads reprocessed, TCRdb shows one record per CDR3 protein and no DNA. The sample has about 460,000 distinct CDR3 sequences. There are 13 residues in the CDR3. CDR1 and CDR2 from the germline V gene are SNHLY and FYNNEI. Regarding this clonotype: Its antigen is still unknown.

The chain uses TRBV2 and TRBJ2-3; as DNA is missing, the TRBD1 call by TCRdb cannot be tested. This clonotype was sampled from a woman aged 50 to 60 in good health. The material sequenced was blood T cells: a sorted CD56 or NKG2C T cell subset, CD4+ or CD8+ T cells, or bulk PBMC T cells (not recorded which). CDR3 residues: CATSWTGGDTQYF.